This record covers a single T cell receptor (beta chain). Its antigen is currently unknown. This table comes from immunoSEQ multiplex PCR, and its TCRdb copy is limited to in-frame clones, with some not included. The data contain around 68,000 clones, around 90% of them singletons. The CDR3 has 14 residues. V lost 5 bases and J lost 6, with 16 bases in between. Looked up from germline, CDR1 is SGHTA and CDR2 is FQGNSA. This sample is drawn from a study of OX40 agonist ivuxolimab in advanced cancers. Study summary: Three patients responded partially, comprising one with hepatocellular carcinoma and two with cutaneous melanoma.

General observations from the study: The expanded peripheral T cells' antigen specificity was not determined. At doses 0.1 to 3.0 mg/kg, CD4+ and CD8+ clones expanded.

The sample consisted of CD4+ or CD8+ T cells sorted from blood, taken in a trial of the OX40 agonist ivuxolimab. The chain is built from TRBV7-2 and TRBJ1-1; perhaps TRBD1 as D (5 bases). The receptor comes from an adult with an advanced solid tumor such as melanoma, head and neck, liver or kidney cancer. Written as DNA, the CDR3 is TGTGCCAGCAGCACAGGACGGTTATATGCTGAAGCTTTCTTT. It codes for CASSTGRLYAEAFF. The full variable domain, completed using reference TRBV7-2 and TRBJ1-1, is GAGVSQSPSNKVTEKGKDVELRCDPISGHTALYWYRQSLGQGLEFLIYFQGNSAPDKSGLPSDRFSAERTGGSVSTLTIQRTQQEDSAVYLCASSTGRLYAEAFFGQGTRLTVV.